The 9 T cell receptor beta chains below come from one sample, sequenced in a study of shared clonotypes between healthy human individuals. Clones were sequenced by immunoSEQ multiplex PCR, and TCRdb holds only the in-frame ones, with some missing. Of over 2 million clones listed, roughly 96% are singletons. Sequencing input: naive CD4+ T cells sorted from blood. Documented subset: CD45RA+ positively selected. The receptors derive from a man younger than 35 in good health.

Only a few counts were recorded for this clone. This chain connects TRBV5-4 to TRBJ2-1; TRBD1 matches at 8 bases. The CDR3 extends over 13 amino acids. Germline CDR1 reads SGHNT; CDR2 reads YYREEE (reference sequence). Trimming at V came to 4 bases and at J to 9 bases, leaving 6 bases not matched to a gene. CDR3 loop: CASSTIDRGEQFF. The CDR3 DNA follows: TGTGCCAGCAGCACAATCGACAGGGGTGAGCAGTTCTTC.

A note on this clone: Different DNA sequences within this sample yield the same CDR3. This chain connects TRBV5-4 to TRBJ2-7; TRBD2 is a possible D gene (6 bases). Germline assignment: CDR1 SGHNT and CDR2 YYREEE (reference sequence). V was shortened by 0 bases and J by 3 bases, with 10 bases between the two germline ends. This CDR3 region has 14 residues. The CDR3 DNA is TGTGCCAGCAGCTTGGGCGGAGGGAGCTACGAGCAGTACTTC. Its protein product is CASSLGGGSYEQYF.

The rearrangement links TRBV7-8 to TRBJ2-3; D is ambiguous. This CDR3 has 12 residues. CDR1 and CDR2 from the germline V gene are SGHVS and FQNEAQ. V was shortened by 0 bases and J by 3 bases, with 1 base between the two germline ends. The CDR3 DNA follows: TGTGCCAGCAGCTTAGCGACAGATACGCAGTATTTT. As protein: CASSLATDTQYF.

This clone appeared once. The chain combines TRBV6-1 with TRBJ2-3; tentatively, D is TRBD2 (7 bases). CDR3 size: 15 residues. Trimming took off 8 bases at V and 0 bases at J, with 15 bases between the two ends. CDR1 is MNHNS and CDR2 is SASEGT in the germline V gene. The CDR3 DNA sequence: TGTGCCAGCGGAGGGGGACTAACTAGCACAGATACGCAGTATTTT. Protein: CASGGGLTSTDTQYF.

The rearrangement links TRBV5-1 to TRBJ2-3; D gene uncertain. V was cut by 5 bases and J by 0 bases, with 13 bases left in between. The germline V gene encodes CDR1 SGHRS and CDR2 YFSETQ. There are 15 residues in the CDR3. The CDR3 region has the DNA TGCGCCAGCAGGCCCCCCATGACTAGCACAGATACGCAGTATTTT. It translates to CASRPPMTSTDTQYF.

Only one count was recorded for this clone. The chain is built from TRBV28 and TRBJ1-2; D not certain. The CDR3 spans 15 residues. The V gene lost 5 bases and the J gene lost 4 bases, with 17 bases spanning the gap. Germline loops: CDR1 MDHEN, CDR2 SYDVKM. The CDR3 sequence: CASSQVGAFGYGYTF. CDR3 nucleotides: TGTGCCAGCAGTCAGGTGGGAGCTTTCGGCTATGGCTACACCTTC.

The chain couples TRBV6-5 to TRBJ2-2; D possibly uses TRBD1 or TRBD2 (5 bases each). The V gene's germline CDR1 is MNHEY and CDR2 SVGAGI. Between the trimmed V and J ends, which lost 2 bases and 4 bases, there was a span of 8 bases. CDR3 length: 14 amino acids. The CDR3 nucleotides are TGTGCCAGCAGTTACGGGGGTCTCACCGGGGAGCTGTTTTTT. It yields the protein CASSYGGLTGELFF.

The rearrangement joins TRBV27 to TRBJ1-4; 7 bases are shared with TRBD1. The CDR3 runs 13 residues. V dropped 8 bases and J dropped 7; count of bases not matched to a gene: 7. Germline V CDR1 and CDR2: MNHEY, SMNVEV (reference sequence). DNA of the CDR3: TGTGCCAGCCGGGCAGGGGGGGTTGAAAAACTGTTTTTT. Encoded protein: CASRAGGVEKLFF.

The chain's CDR3 is CASSYAGLARQETQYF. CDR3 DNA: TGTGCCAGCAGCTATGCGGGACTAGCACGCCAAGAGACCCAGTACTTC. The chain carries TRBV5-4 and TRBJ2-5; TRBD2 agrees at 9 bases. The CDR3 totals 16 residues. Germline CDR1 and CDR2: SGHNT and YYREEE (reference sequence). V dropped 3 bases and J dropped 1; count of bases not matched to a gene: 7.